This T cell receptor (beta chain) was recorded in a study of T cells after posttransplantation cyclophosphamide. This CDR3 has 16 amino acids. The germline V gene encodes CDR1 MDHEN and CDR2 SYDVKM. The table came from immunoSEQ multiplex PCR; TCRdb's copy has only in-frame clones and leaves some out. The table lists 20,000 to 25,000 clones, with no singletons. Peripheral blood was collected from the related graft donor on the marrow donation day. In its sample, this clone was seen a few times. Its antigen is unidentified. The junction does not match germline at one end; this may be a read error. General study results and limits: Later blood repertoires were often dominated by clones from the donor CD8+ memory compartment. Recipient CMV seropositivity and CMV reactivation strongly tracked TRB clonality. TRB overlap between skin or GI tissue T cells and blood was limited.

The chain is built from TRBV28 and TRBJ2-4; TRBD2 matches at 8 bases. Material: PBMCs. The sequence came from a woman between 50 and 59 years old in good health, CMV-negative, and a related stem cell transplant donor. The CDR3 region has the DNA TGTGCCAGCAGGACCTCGGGGCGGGAGGTTTTTTGCCCCCGGCACTTC. It is translated as CASRTSGREVFCPRHF.